The clone carrying this TCR beta chain was seen repeatedly, ten times or more. These data are taken from a study of regulatory T cells in long-lasting Graves disease. With iRepertoire HTBI primers and Arm-PCR of CDR3 regions, TCR beta libraries were built. MiXCR, applied by TCRdb to the multiplex PCR reads, yields one record per CDR3 protein. The sample includes around 450,000 distinct CDR3 sequences, approximately 21% seen only once; the top ten take roughly 6.9%. Time point denoted: persistent/refractory GD, antithyroid drugs over 5 years with positive TRAb. After RNA was extracted from PBMCs, the TCR library was made from it. In each case, Graves' disease was diagnosed per American Thyroid Association guidelines. V shed 6 bases and J 4 bases; nucleotides not matched to a gene: 8. CDR1 and CDR2 (germline): LGHDT, YNNKEL (reference sequence). This CDR3 is built from 15 residues.

This clonotype was sampled from a female donor with Graves disease. The sample was peripheral blood mononuclear cells (PBMCs), taken when the disease was refractory, from a patient treated with antithyroid drugs. V usage is TRBV3-1 and J usage is TRBJ2-5; 10 bases line up with TRBD1. This CDR3 reads CASRRPGQGRETQYF. In nucleotides, the CDR3 is TGTGCCAGCAGAAGACCGGGACAGGGGCGAGAGACCCAGTACTTC.